This T cell receptor (beta chain) was identified during a study of blood T cell repertoires in COVID-19. Study context: The United States, Italy and Spain supplied acute and convalescent COVID-19 samples. The cDNA or gDNA used as material had been derived from T cells, B-cell-depleted T cells, or PBMCs.

The V end was cut by 4 bases, the J end by 6 bases, with 15 bases between. From germline, CDR1 is SGHDN and CDR2 FVKESK. This CDR3 is 14 amino acids long. Authors' methods: The assay estimated nucleated cells by amplifying reference gene primers. Profiled with immunoSEQ multiplex PCR; TCRdb holds only in-frame clones, not every one. D and trimming were read from the DNA, whereas the V and J calls and clone size are those reported in that table. The data contain hundreds of thousands of clones, approximately 91% of them singletons. The V and J genes are TRBV14 and TRBJ1-1; D remains unclear. Sequences were obtained from peripheral blood. This receptor was obtained from a woman between 55 and 75 years old with acute or convalescent COVID-19. The CDR3 DNA reads TGTGCCAGCAGCCCGCCCGTCGCGTCGTCTGAAGCTTTCTTT. Its protein product is CASSPPVASSEAFF. The whole variable domain, filled in from reference TRBV14 and TRBJ1-1, reads EAGVTQFPSHSVIEKGQTVTLRCDPISGHDNLYWYRRVMGKEIKFLLHFVKESKQDESGMPNNRFLAERTGGTYSTLKVQPAELEDSGVYFCASSPPVASSEAFFGQGTRLTVV.